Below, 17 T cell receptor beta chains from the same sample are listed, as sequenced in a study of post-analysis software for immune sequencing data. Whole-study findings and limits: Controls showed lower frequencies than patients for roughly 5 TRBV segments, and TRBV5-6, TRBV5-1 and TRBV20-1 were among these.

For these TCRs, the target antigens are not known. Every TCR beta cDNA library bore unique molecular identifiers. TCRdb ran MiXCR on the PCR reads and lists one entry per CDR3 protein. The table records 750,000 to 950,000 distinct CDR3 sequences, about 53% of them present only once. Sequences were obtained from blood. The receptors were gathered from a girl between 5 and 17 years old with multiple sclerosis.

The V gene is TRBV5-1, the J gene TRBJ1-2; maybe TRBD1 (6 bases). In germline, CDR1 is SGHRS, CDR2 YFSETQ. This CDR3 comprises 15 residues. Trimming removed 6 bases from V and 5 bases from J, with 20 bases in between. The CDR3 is CASTEVPDRDYGYTF. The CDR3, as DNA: TGCGCCAGCACCGAAGTCCCGGACAGAGATTATGGCTACACCTTC.

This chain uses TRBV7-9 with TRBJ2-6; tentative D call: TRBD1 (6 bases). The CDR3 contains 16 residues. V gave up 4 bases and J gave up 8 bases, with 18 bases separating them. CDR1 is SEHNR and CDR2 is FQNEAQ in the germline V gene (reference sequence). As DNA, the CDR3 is TGTGCCAGCAGCTCGCCAGGGGCCGGGCTAACCAACGTCCTGACTTTC. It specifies CASSSPGAGLTNVLTF.

The CDR3 DNA reads as TGCGCCAGCAGCCTGGACCCCCAGAACACTGAAGCTTTCTTT. Translated: CASSLDPQNTEAFF. The chain joins TRBV4-1 to TRBJ1-1; D unresolved. The germline gives CDR1 MGHRA, CDR2 YSYEKL. Trimming removed 4 bases at V and 1 base at J, with 10 bases between. There are 14 residues in the CDR3.

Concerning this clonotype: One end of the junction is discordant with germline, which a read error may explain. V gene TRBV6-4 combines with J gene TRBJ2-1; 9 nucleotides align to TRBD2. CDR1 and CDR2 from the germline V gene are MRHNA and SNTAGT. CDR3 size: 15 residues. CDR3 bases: TGTGCCAGCAGTGACGGTGCGGGAGGGTACGATGAGCAGTTCTTT. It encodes CASSDGAGGYDEQFF.

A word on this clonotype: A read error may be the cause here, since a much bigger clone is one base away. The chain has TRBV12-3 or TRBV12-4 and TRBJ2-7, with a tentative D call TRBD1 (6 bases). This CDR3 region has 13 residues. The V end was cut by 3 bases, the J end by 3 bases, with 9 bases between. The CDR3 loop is CASSFVGGYEQYF. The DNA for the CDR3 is TGTGCCAGCAGTTTTGTAGGGGGCTACGAGCAGTACTTC.

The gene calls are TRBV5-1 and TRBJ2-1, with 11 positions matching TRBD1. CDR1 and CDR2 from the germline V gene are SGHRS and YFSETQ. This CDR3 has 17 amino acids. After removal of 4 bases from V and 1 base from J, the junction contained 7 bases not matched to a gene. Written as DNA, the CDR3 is TGCGCCAGCAGCCTGGGCGGACAGGGGGCGTCCTACAATGAGCAGTTCTTC. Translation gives CASSLGGQGASYNEQFF.

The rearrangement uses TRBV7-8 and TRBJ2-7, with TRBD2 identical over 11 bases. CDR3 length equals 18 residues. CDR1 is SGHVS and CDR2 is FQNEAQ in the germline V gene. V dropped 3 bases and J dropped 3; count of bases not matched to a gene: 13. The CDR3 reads CASSFKLHGTSGYYEQYF. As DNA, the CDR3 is TGTGCCAGCAGCTTCAAATTACACGGGACTAGCGGTTACTACGAGCAGTACTTC. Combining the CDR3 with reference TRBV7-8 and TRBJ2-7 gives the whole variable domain GAGVSQSPRYKVAKRGQDVALRCDPISGHVSLFWYQQALGQGPEFLTYFQNEAQLDKSGLPSDRFFAERPEGSVSTLKIQRTQQEDSAVYLCASSFKLHGTSGYYEQYFGPGTRLTVT.

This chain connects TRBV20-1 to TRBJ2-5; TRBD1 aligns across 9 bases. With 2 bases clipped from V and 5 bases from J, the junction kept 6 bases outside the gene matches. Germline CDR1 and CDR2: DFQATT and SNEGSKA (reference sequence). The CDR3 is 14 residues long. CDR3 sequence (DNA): TGCAGTGCTAGACGGACAGGGGCTTCGGAGACCCAGTACTTC. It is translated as CSARRTGASETQYF.

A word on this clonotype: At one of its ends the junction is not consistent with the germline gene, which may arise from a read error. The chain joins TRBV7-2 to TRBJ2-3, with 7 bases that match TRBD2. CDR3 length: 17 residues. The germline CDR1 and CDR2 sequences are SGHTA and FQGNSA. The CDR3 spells CASSLAIQRTSSDTQYF. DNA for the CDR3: TGTGCCAGCAGCCTAGCCATACAGCGGACTAGTAGTGATACGCAGTATTTT.

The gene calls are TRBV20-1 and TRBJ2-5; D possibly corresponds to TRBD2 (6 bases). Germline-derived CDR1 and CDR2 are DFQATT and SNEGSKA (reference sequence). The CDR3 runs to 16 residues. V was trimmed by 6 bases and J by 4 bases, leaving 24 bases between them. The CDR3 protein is CSANPAVSWRAETQYF. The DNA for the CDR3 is TGCAGTGCCAACCCGGCCGTTAGCTGGAGGGCAGAGACCCAGTACTTC.

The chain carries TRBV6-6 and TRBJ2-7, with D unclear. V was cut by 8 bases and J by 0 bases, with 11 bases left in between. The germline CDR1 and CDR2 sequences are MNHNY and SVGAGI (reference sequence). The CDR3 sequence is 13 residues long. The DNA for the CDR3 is TGTGCCAGCCTGCGATCGAGCTCCTACGAGCAGTACTTC. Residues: CASLRSSSYEQYF.

This CDR3 reads CASSLPRPSGANVLTF. In DNA form, the CDR3 reads TGCGCCAGCAGCCTCCCTCGGCCCTCTGGGGCCAACGTCCTGACTTTC. The chain is built from TRBV5-1 and TRBJ2-6; D gene ambiguous. The CDR3 length is 16 residues. Trimming took off 4 bases at V and 0 bases at J, with 11 bases between the two ends. Germline loops: CDR1 SGHRS, CDR2 YFSETQ.

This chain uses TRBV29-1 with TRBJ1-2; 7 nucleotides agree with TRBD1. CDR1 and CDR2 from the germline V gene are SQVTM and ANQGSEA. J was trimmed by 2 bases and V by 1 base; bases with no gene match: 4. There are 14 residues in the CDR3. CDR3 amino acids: CSVEVQGVNYGYTF. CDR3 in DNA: TGCAGCGTTGAAGTGCAGGGGGTGAACTATGGCTACACCTTC.

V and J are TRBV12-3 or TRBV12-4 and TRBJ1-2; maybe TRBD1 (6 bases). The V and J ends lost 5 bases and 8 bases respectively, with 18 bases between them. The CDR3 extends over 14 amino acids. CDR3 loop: CASSIETGLNGYTF. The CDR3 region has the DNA TGTGCCAGCAGTATCGAGACAGGCTTGAACGGCTACACCTTC.

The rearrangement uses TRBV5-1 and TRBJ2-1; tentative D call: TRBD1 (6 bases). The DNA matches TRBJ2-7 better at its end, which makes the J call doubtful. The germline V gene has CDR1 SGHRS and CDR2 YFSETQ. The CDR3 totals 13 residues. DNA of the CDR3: TGCGCCAGCAGCTTTAAGGACAGCTACGAGCAGTACTTC. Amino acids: CASSFKDSYEQYF.

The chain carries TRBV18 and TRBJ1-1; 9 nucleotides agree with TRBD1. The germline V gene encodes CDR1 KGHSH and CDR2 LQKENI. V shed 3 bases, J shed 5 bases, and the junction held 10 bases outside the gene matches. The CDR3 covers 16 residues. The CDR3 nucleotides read TGTGCCAGCTCACCTCAAAGGGGACAGGGAAGGACTGAAGCTTTCTTT. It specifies CASSPQRGQGRTEAFF.

CDR3 in amino acids: CASSFRRGDRGNREAFF. The CDR3 nucleotides are TGTGCCAGCAGTTTCCGGAGGGGGGACAGGGGTAATCGGGAAGCTTTCTTT. The V and J genes are TRBV12-3 or TRBV12-4 and TRBJ1-1; 10 bases line up with TRBD1. This CDR3 contains 17 residues. The V segment lost 3 bases and the J segment 8 bases; nucleotides outside the gene matches: 15.